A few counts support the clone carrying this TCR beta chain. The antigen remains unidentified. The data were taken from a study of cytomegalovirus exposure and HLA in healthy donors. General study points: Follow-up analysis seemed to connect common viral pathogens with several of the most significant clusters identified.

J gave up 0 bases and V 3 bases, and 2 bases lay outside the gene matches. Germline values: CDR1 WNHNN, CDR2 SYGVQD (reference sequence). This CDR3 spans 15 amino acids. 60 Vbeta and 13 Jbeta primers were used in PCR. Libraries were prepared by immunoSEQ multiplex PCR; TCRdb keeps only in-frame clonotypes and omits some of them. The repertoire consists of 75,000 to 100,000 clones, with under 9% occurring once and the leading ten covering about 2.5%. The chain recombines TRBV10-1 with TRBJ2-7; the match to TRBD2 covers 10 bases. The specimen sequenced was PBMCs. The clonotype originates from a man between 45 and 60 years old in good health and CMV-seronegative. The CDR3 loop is CASSESGGASYEQYF. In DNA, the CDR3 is TGCGCCAGCAGTGAAAGCGGGGGGGCCTCCTACGAGCAGTACTTC.